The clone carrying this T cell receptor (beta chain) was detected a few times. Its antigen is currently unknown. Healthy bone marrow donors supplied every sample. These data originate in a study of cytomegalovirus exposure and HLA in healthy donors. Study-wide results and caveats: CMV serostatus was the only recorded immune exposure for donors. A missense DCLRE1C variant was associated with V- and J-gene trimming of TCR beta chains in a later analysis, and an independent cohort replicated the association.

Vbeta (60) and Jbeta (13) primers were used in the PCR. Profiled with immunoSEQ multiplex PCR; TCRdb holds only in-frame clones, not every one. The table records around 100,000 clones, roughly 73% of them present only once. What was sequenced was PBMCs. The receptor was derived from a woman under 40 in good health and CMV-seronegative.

DNA of the CDR3: TGCGCCAGCAGCCAACATCCGGGACAGGCCTATGGCTACACCTTC. It codes for CASSQHPGQAYGYTF. The rearrangement links TRBV4-3 to TRBJ1-2, with 8 bases matching TRBD1. Germline CDR1 and CDR2: LGHNA and YSLEER. With 2 bases clipped from V and 4 bases from J, the junction kept 6 bases outside the gene matches. The CDR3 is 15 residues long.